This note documents a single T cell receptor (beta chain) sequence. Its antigen is as yet unknown. Produced via immunoSEQ multiplex PCR; TCRdb's table is partial and in-frame only. The sample yields some 6,300 clones, 80% to 90% seen once. This sample is part of a study of T cell clonotyping in hematopoietic cell transplantation. Study-wide results and caveats: No sorting was done, leaving CD4 and CD8 contributions mixed. Graft donor and pretransplant recipient Inverse Simpson Index values predicted broader posttransplant TCR diversity. Pathologically expanded recipient clonotypes increased progressively from day 30 to day 180 as diversity fell. Few recipient clonotypes overlapped donors; over 95% were de novo at given depth.

This specimen was peripheral blood mononuclear cells, taken 180 days after allogeneic stem cell transplant. The receptor comes from a female patient aged 50 to 65 who had an allogeneic stem cell transplant from an unrelated donor, so the T cells may come from the graft donor. Some clones in this sample may be carry-over from other donors' samples.

The CDR3 nucleotides read TGTGCCAGCAGTTTCAGTCGTGGGGGCTATGGCTACACCTTC. It codes for CASSFSRGGYGYTF. This chain connects TRBV27 to TRBJ1-2; possible D gene TRBD1, 5 bases. Germline V gene data show CDR1 as MNHEY and CDR2 as SMNVEV (reference sequence). Trimming took 3 bases from V and 4 from J, leaving 12 bases between them. The CDR3 covers 14 residues.